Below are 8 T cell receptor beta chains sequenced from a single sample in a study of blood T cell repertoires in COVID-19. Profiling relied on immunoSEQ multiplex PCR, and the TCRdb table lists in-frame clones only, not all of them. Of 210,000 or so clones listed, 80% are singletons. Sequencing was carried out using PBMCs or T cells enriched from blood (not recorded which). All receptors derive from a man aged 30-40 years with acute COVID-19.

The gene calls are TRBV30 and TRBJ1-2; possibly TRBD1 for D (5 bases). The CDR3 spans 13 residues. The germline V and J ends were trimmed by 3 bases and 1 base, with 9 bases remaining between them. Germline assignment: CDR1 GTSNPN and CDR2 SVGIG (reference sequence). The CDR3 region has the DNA TGTGCCTGGAGCCCAAGGGGTAACTATGGCTACACCTTC. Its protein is CAWSPRGNYGYTF.

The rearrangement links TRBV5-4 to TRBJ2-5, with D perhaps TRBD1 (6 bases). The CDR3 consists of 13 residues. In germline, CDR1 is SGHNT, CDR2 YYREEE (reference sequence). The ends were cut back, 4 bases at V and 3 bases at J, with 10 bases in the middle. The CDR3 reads CASSTYREETQYF. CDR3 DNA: TGTGCCAGCAGCACCTACAGGGAAGAGACCCAGTACTTC.

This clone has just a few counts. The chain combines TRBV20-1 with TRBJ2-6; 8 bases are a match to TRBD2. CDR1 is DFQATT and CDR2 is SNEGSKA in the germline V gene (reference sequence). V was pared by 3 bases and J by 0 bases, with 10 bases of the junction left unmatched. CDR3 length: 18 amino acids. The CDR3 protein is CSASPLAGPLSGANVLTF. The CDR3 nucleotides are TGCAGTGCTAGTCCTCTAGCGGGTCCCCTCTCTGGGGCCAACGTCCTGACTTTC.

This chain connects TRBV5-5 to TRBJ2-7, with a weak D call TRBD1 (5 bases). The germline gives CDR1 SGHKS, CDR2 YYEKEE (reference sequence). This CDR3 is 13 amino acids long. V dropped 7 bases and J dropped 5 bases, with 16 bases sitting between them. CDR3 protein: CASFVQGSHEQYF. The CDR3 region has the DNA TGTGCCAGCTTTGTTCAGGGTTCTCACGAGCAGTACTTC.

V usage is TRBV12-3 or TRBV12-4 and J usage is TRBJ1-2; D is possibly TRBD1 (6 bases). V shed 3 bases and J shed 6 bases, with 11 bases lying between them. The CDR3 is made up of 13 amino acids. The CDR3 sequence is CASSFRGGDGYTF. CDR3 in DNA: TGTGCCAGCAGTTTTAGGGGGGGCGATGGCTACACCTTC.

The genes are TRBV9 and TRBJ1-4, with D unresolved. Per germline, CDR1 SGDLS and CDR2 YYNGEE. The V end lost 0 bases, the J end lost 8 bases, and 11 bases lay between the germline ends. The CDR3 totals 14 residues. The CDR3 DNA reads TGTGCCAGCAGCGTAGGTTCAGCGAGGGAAAAACTGTTTTTT. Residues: CASSVGSAREKLFF.

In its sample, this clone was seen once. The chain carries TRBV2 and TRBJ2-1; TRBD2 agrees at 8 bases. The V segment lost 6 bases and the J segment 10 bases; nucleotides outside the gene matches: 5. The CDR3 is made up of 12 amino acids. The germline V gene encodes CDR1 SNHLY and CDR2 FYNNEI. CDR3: CASRGLVGEQFF. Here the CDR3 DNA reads TGTGCCAGCAGGGGACTAGTCGGAGAGCAGTTCTTC. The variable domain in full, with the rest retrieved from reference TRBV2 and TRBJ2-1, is EPEVTQTPSHQVTQMGQEVILRCVPISNHLYFYWYRQILGQKVEFLVSFYNNEISEKSEIFDDQFSVERPDGSNFTLKIRSTKLEDSAMYFCASRGLVGEQFFGPGTRLTVL.

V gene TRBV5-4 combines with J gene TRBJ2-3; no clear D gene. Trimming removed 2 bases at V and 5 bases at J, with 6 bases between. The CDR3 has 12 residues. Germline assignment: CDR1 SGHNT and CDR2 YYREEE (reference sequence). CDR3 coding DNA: TGTGCCAGCAGCTTAGAACTAGATACGCAGTATTTT. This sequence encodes CASSLELDTQYF.